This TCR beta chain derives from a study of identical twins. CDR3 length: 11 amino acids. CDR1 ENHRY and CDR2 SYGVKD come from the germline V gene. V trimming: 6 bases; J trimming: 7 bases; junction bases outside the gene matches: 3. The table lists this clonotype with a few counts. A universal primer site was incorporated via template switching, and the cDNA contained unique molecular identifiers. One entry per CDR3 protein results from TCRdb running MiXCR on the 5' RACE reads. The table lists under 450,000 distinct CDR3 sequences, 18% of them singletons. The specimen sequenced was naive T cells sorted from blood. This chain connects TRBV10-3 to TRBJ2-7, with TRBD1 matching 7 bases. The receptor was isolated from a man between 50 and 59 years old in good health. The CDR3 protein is CAISDREEQYF. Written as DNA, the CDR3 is TGTGCCATCAGCGACAGGGAAGAGCAGTACTTC.